This T cell receptor beta chain was recovered during a study of cytomegalovirus exposure and HLA in healthy donors. Notes on the study in general: The HLA-A and HLA-B alleles of most subjects were reportedly predicted accurately from TCR beta sequences. TCR beta chain V- and J-gene trimming was linked, in a later analysis, to a missense variant in DCLRE1C.

With respect to this clone: What it binds is unknown.

60 Vbeta and 13 Jbeta primers were used in PCR. Produced via immunoSEQ multiplex PCR; TCRdb's table is partial and in-frame only. Among some 140,000 clones listed, approximately 80% were seen once. The CDR3 loop spans 15 amino acids. With V trimmed by 0 bases and J by 2 bases, 1 base remained unmatched. Germline loops: CDR1 LNHNV, CDR2 YYDKDF (reference sequence). The chain combines TRBV15 with TRBJ2-1; 7 bases fit TRBD1. Sequenced sample: PBMCs. This clonotype was sampled from a woman between 35 and 50 years old in good health and CMV-seronegative. CDR3 nucleotides: TGTGCCACCAGCAGAGAACAGGGGACCTACAATGAGCAGTTCTTC. This gives the protein CATSREQGTYNEQFF. The variable domain in full, with the rest retrieved from reference TRBV15 and TRBJ2-1, is DAMVIQNPRYQVTQFGKPVTLSCSQTLNHNVMYWYQQKSSQAPKLLFHYYDKDFNNEADTPDNFQSRRPNTSFCFLDIRSPGLGDTAMYLCATSREQGTYNEQFFGPGTRLTVL.